This entry is about one T cell receptor beta chain. No cognate antigen has been identified for it. Base qualities were left out, and no much larger clone turns up one base away. These data come from a study of blood T cell repertoires in COVID-19 (dated by TCRdb to the early 2020s). Background for the entire study: Collaborator samples came from the United States, Italy and Spain and covered acute and convalescent phases of COVID-19. The material from the prospective study consisted of cDNA or gDNA derived from T cells, B-cell-depleted T cells, or PBMCs. Deeply sampled blood TCRbeta repertoires from subjects exposed to, actively infected with, or recovered from COVID-19 were included in the dataset. The repertoires were released in a freely available public database intended as a resource for research on the immune response to SARS-CoV-2. Samples were obtained from the ongoing ImmuneRACE study (first 160 participants) and from some 1,200 subjects provided by 6 global collaborators. Sample metadata almost always included a de-identified subject ID, COVID-19 status, age in years and sex. Where HLA class I and class II types were available, the types were taken from metadata supplied by the sample provider, not from assay-based typing. What the study reported, not specific to this receptor: Clinical and demographic metadata were provided uncurated, with the amount varying by source and participant.

According to the germline V gene (reference sequence), CDR1 reads LNHDA and CDR2 reads SQIVND. The germline V and J ends show losses of 10 bases and 1 base respectively, and no gene match explains 8 bases of the junction. Including the terminal cysteine and phenylalanine, the CDR3 comprises 15 residues. Solely the CDR3 DNA is kept, with 45 bases framed from the first base. TCRbeta CDR3 regions were amplified from genomic DNA by means of the immunoSEQ Assay, a bias-controlled multiplex PCR. Under the source paper's analysis protocol: Nucleated cell counts per sample were estimated from amplification of reference gene primers within the assay. To quantify the absolute abundance of each unique TCRbeta CDR3 rearrangement, sequence reads were collapsed and filtered. For each sample, productive Simpson clonality was calculated as the square root of Simpson's diversity index over productive rearrangements. TCRdb stores this immuneACCESS table with in-frame sequences only. Part of the clones is absent; in the studies checked, under half of the shortfall reflects unresolved V genes, and no reason is known for the rest. The V and J calls and the clone size are those of that table, but D and trimming were determined from the DNA. This sample lists a few hundred thousand clones; about 87% were detected once. The ten most abundant clones make up 6.9% of the sample.

A second Seattle source provided samples from volunteer blood donors who had recovered from COVID-19. Collaborating institutions collected whole blood in K2EDTA tubes following their own protocols. For TCRbeta analysis, collaborator samples were shipped as frozen whole blood, as isolated PBMCs, or as DNA extracted from either sample type. The rearrangement joined TRBV19 to TRBJ1-5, and 9 bases in between align with TRBD1. Source material: peripheral blood. The receptor comes from a woman between 25 and 40 years old who had recovered from COVID-19. The sequence in DNA is TGTGCCACCGGGGACAGGGTGGTGAGCAATCAGCCCCAGCATTTT. It translates as CATGDRVVSNQPQHF.